These 19 T cell receptor beta chains were all obtained from the same sample, sequenced in a study of blood T cell repertoires in COVID-19. Assay used: immunoSEQ multiplex PCR; TCRdb lists only in-frame clones, some missing. The sample includes about 260,000 clones, less than 90% of them seen just once. The sample was PBMCs or T cells enriched from blood (not recorded which). These receptors were collected from a woman in her 50s who had recovered from COVID-19.

The chain links TRBV23-1 to TRBJ1-4; a weak D match, TRBD1 (6 bases). TRBV23-1 is an ORF; its function is uncertain. The V and J ends lost 4 bases and 0 bases respectively, with 12 bases between them. This CDR3 region has 16 residues. CDR3 nucleotides: TGCGCCAGCAGTCTGGACAGAGCAGCAACTAATGAAAAACTGTTTTTT. It yields the protein CASSLDRAATNEKLFF.

J is TRBJ2-3 and V is TRBV18; TRBD2 matches at 7 bases. Trimming cost V 2 bases and J 2 bases; bases outside gene matches: 7. The CDR3 spans 16 residues. Germline CDR1 reads KGHSH; CDR2 reads LQKENI. CDR3 in amino acids: CASSPSLAGDTDTQYF. CDR3 coding DNA: TGTGCCAGCTCACCAAGCTTGGCGGGAGACACAGATACGCAGTATTTT.

The chain uses TRBV5-4 and TRBJ2-7; 9 nucleotides align to TRBD2. Trimming took 4 bases from V and 7 from J; bases not matched to a gene: 9. Per the germline V gene, CDR1 is SGHNT and CDR2 is YYREEE (reference sequence). The CDR3 is made up of 14 amino acids. The CDR3 bases are TGTGCCAGCAGCCTTAGCGGGAGCAGGGGGGAGCAGTACTTC. Its translation is CASSLSGSRGEQYF. The variable domain in full, with the rest retrieved from reference TRBV5-4 and TRBJ2-7, is ETGVTQSPTHLIKTRGQQVTLRCSSQSGHNTVSWYQQALGQGPQFIFQYYREEENGRGNFPPRFSGLQFPNYSSELNVNALELDDSALYLCASSLSGSRGEQYFGPGTRLTVT.

This chain connects TRBV28 to TRBJ1-1, with 7 bases fitting TRBD1. With 8 bases clipped from V and 2 bases from J, the junction kept 8 bases outside the gene matches. CDR1 and CDR2 (germline): MDHEN, SYDVKM. The CDR3 sequence is 14 residues long. CDR3 sequence (DNA): TGTGCCAGCGTTCGGGGACAGAAAAACACTGAAGCTTTCTTT. This translates into CASVRGQKNTEAFF. Full variable domain (rest looked up from reference TRBV28 and TRBJ1-1): DVKVTQSSRYLVKRTGEKVFLECVQDMDHENMFWYRQDPGLGLRLIYFSYDVKMKEKGDIPEGYSVSREKKERFSLILESASTNQTSMYLCASVRGQKNTEAFFGQGTRLTVV.

The chain employs TRBV2 and TRBJ1-5; tentatively, D is TRBD1 (6 bases). CDR1 is SNHLY and CDR2 is FYNNEI in the germline V gene. CDR3 length: 13 residues. V dropped 6 bases and J dropped 10 bases, with 16 bases sitting between them. The CDR3 coding sequence is TGTGCCAGCAGGGTGAACAGGGAGGGACCCCAGCATTTT. This encodes CASRVNREGPQHF.

The rearrangement links TRBV2 to TRBJ2-7; TRBD1 matches 8 bases. The CDR3 is 15 residues long. Germline CDR1 reads SNHLY; CDR2 reads FYNNEI. V shed 1 base, J shed 1 base, and the junction held 3 bases outside the gene matches. CDR3 sequence reads: CASSEEGQGSYEQYF. The CDR3 coding sequence is TGTGCCAGCAGTGAAGAAGGACAGGGTTCCTACGAGCAGTACTTC.

A single count supports this clone. This rearrangement joins TRBV23-1 to TRBJ2-2; 8 bases fit TRBD1. TRBV23-1 is an open reading frame whose function is uncertain. The CDR3 is 19 amino acids. With 4 bases clipped from V and 2 bases from J, the junction kept 15 bases outside the gene matches. As DNA, the CDR3 is TGCGCCAGCAGTCGAACCCTGGCAACCTCAGGGGGCAACACCGGGGAGCTGTTTTTT. This encodes CASSRTLATSGGNTGELFF.

The chain has TRBV5-3 and TRBJ1-4, with 7 bases identical to TRBD1. TRBV5-3 is identified as an open reading frame with a role that is uncertain. Losses at the gene ends were 0 bases for V and 5 bases for J; bases not matched to a gene: 4. The CDR3 sequence is 15 residues long. CDR3 bases: TGTGCCAGAAGCTTGGGAGGGGGCCTGAATGAAAAACTGTTTTTT. This sequence encodes CARSLGGGLNEKLFF.

V usage is TRBV7-9 and J usage is TRBJ1-2; no definite D call. Germline lookup yields CDR1 SEHNR and CDR2 FQNEAQ (reference sequence). Trimming removed 4 bases from V and 8 bases from J, with 20 bases in between. The CDR3 extends over 15 amino acids. The CDR3 DNA reads TGTGCCAGCAGCTCGCAAACGCCCGGGTCGGAAGGCTACACCTTC. Amino acid sequence: CASSSQTPGSEGYTF.

The sample holds a few counts of this clone. The chain has TRBV30 and TRBJ2-1; no definite D call. This CDR3 region has 13 residues. Germline V gene data show CDR1 as GTSNPN and CDR2 as SVGIG (reference sequence). V lost 0 bases, J lost 5 bases, and 8 bases lay in between. The CDR3 is CAWSVSANNEQFF. The CDR3 region has the DNA TGTGCCTGGAGTGTAAGTGCGAACAATGAGCAGTTCTTC.

The chain is built from TRBV4-2 and TRBJ2-3; 13 bases line up with TRBD2. The CDR3 runs to 19 residues. Looked up from germline, CDR1 is LGHNA and CDR2 is YNFKEQ. Trimming took 10 bases from V and 1 from J; bases not matched to a gene: 17. CDR3 sequence: CATSNPGLAGKEGTDTQYF. For the CDR3, the DNA is TGTGCCACCTCCAACCCGGGACTAGCGGGGAAGGAGGGCACAGATACGCAGTATTTT.

The V and J genes are TRBV5-1 and TRBJ1-1; 9 nucleotides line up with TRBD1. J lost 0 bases, V lost 4 bases, and 4 bases had no gene match. The germline V gene has CDR1 SGHRS and CDR2 YFSETQ. The CDR3 extends over 15 amino acids. The chain's CDR3 is CASSPTGGLNTEAFF. CDR3 nucleotide sequence: TGCGCCAGCAGCCCGACAGGGGGTCTGAACACTGAAGCTTTCTTT.

This rearrangement joins TRBV6-2 or TRBV6-3 to TRBJ1-2; 8 nucleotides agree with TRBD1. This CDR3 comprises 14 residues. J was trimmed by 3 bases and V by 4 bases; bases with no gene match: 4. Germline V gives CDR1 MNHEY, CDR2 SVGEGT. The CDR3 DNA follows: TGTGCCAGCAGTTTTGGACAGGGCGACTATGGCTACACCTTC. Translating it yields CASSFGQGDYGYTF.

The chain combines TRBV9 with TRBJ1-2, with 11 bases that match TRBD1. Per germline, CDR1 SGDLS and CDR2 YYNGEE. The V segment lost 2 bases and the J segment 8 bases; nucleotides outside the gene matches: 8. CDR3 length equals 15 residues. CDR3 protein: CASSVMDRGPEGYTF. CDR3 DNA: TGTGCCAGCAGCGTTATGGACAGGGGGCCAGAAGGCTACACCTTC.

This clone appeared a single time. V usage is TRBV28 and J usage is TRBJ2-1; 9 bases line up with TRBD2. The CDR3 sequence is 16 residues long. Trimming cost V 4 bases and J 1 base; bases outside gene matches: 5. Germline loops: CDR1 MDHEN, CDR2 SYDVKM. The CDR3 loop reads CASSSRLAVSYNEQFF. CDR3 DNA: TGTGCCAGCAGTTCCAGACTAGCGGTGTCCTACAATGAGCAGTTCTTC.

This chain links TRBV7-2 with TRBJ1-1; no clear D. Looked up from germline, CDR1 is SGHTA and CDR2 is FQGNSA. V lost 2 bases to trimming and J lost 4 bases, with 11 bases between them. The CDR3 consists of 14 residues. The CDR3 region has the DNA TGTGCCAGCAGCTTAAATAGGGCGGGCACTGAAGCTTTCTTT. This sequence encodes CASSLNRAGTEAFF.

The chain combines TRBV5-6 with TRBJ1-1; possible D gene TRBD1, 5 bases. This CDR3 contains 12 residues. The V end lost 1 base, the J end lost 5 bases, and 6 bases lay between the germline ends. Germline CDR1 SGHDT, CDR2 YYEEEE. The CDR3 sequence: CASSLSGTEAFF. CDR3 bases: TGTGCCAGCAGCTTGTCAGGGACTGAAGCTTTCTTT.

V is TRBV2 and J is TRBJ2-1; 7 bases are shared with TRBD1. Germline V gives CDR1 SNHLY, CDR2 FYNNEI. The CDR3 is made up of 14 amino acids. Trimming removed 6 bases from V and 5 bases from J; junction bases left unmatched: 7. CDR3 coding DNA: TGTGCCAGCAGATCAAGGGGGCAGAACAATGAGCAGTTCTTC. Translated, it gives CASRSRGQNNEQFF.

The chain is built from TRBV21-1 and TRBJ1-1; the D call TRBD1 from the table was never checked on the DNA. TRBV21-1 is a known pseudogene. The CDR3 covers 21 residues. CDR3 sequence: CASSKGTNGVTGNFLCTEAFF. DNA of the CDR3: TGTGCCAGCAGCAAAGGGACAAACGGTGTGACAGGGAATTTTCTATGCACTGAAGCTTTCTTT.